This T cell receptor (beta chain) was sequenced in a study of early T cells in non-severe SARS-CoV-2 infection. Study overall: It was bulk RNA from unsorted whole blood that was sequenced, and the chains were unpaired.

This CDR3 comprises 14 residues. Germline CDR1 and CDR2: SGHKS and YYEKEE (reference sequence). V was clipped by 6 bases and J by 3 bases, with 15 bases between them. Whole-study results and caveats: VDJdb-based annotation leaned toward anti-spike CD8 responses and missed private and CD4 specificities.

In the library, individual cDNA molecules carried attached unique molecular identifiers. TCRdb re-analysed the 5' RACE reads in MiXCR, keeping a single row per CDR3 protein. The sample contains roughly 53,000 distinct CDR3 sequences, approximately 9.9% of which appear only once. This clonotype was counted many times. Its antigen is not identified. This TCR was recovered from an adult who was a healthcare worker with PCR-confirmed SARS-CoV-2 infection or an uninfected control (not recorded which). The rearrangement joins TRBV5-5 to TRBJ1-1; D not certain. What was sequenced was whole blood. CDR3 amino acids: CASNFLGDYTEAFF. The DNA for the CDR3 is TGTGCCAGCAACTTTCTAGGAGATTACACTGAAGCTTTCTTT.